Detailed here is one T cell receptor (beta chain). TCRdb analysed the 5' RACE reads with MiXCR anew, one entry per CDR3 protein. The sample records about 190,000 distinct CDR3 sequences, around 20% being singletons. The CDR3 is 14 amino acids. CDR1 LGHDT and CDR2 YNNKEL come from the germline V gene (reference sequence). Trimming took 4 bases from V and 3 from J; bases not matched to a gene: 4. The data belong to a study of T-cell memory formation after mild COVID-19. J is TRBJ2-7 and V is TRBV3-1; TRBD2 matches 9 bases. This receptor was identified in an adult woman who had mild COVID-19 (a few samples of this study predate the infection). Cell type and time point are not known. The sample comprised PBMCs or a T cell subset sorted from them (not recorded which). CDR3 nucleotides: TGTGCCAGCAGCCCCACTAGCGGGTTCTACGAGCAGTACTTC. It is translated as CASSPTSGFYEQYF.